The 20 T cell receptor beta chains presented below share a single source sample, sequenced in a study of shared T cell receptors in the human thymus. The data were produced by immunoSEQ multiplex PCR, yet TCRdb's version contains in-frame clones alone and is incomplete. The profile shows roughly 550,000 clones, around 82% of them singletons. These records were also assigned to another study, of human thymus T cells.

Input material: thymocytes. The receptor source for this set is a boy under two years old with a congenital heart defect.

This chain joins TRBV7-2 and TRBJ1-4; D might be TRBD1 (6 bases). The CDR3 spans 14 residues. Germline V gene sequence: CDR1 SGHTA, CDR2 FQGNSA. The V and J ends lost 5 bases and 10 bases respectively, with 17 bases between them. The CDR3 DNA follows: TGTGCCAGCAGCAAAGGGCAGGGGTGGGGAAAACTGTTTTTT. The encoded protein is CASSKGQGWGKLFF.

The CDR3 DNA is TGTGCCAGCACCAACCCTGGGCGGGAGGTCCTCGAGCAGTACTTC. It encodes CASTNPGREVLEQYF. The V gene is TRBV7-9, the J gene TRBJ2-7, with 8 bases matching TRBD2. After removal of 7 bases from V and 6 bases from J, the junction contained 14 bases not matched to a gene. The length of the CDR3 is 15 residues. Per germline, CDR1 SEHNR and CDR2 FQNEAQ (reference sequence).

The chain is built from TRBV5-4 and TRBJ2-3, with TRBD2 matching 15 bases. Germline V gene lookup returns CDR1 SGHNT and CDR2 YYREEE (reference sequence). CDR3 length: 19 residues. The J segment lost 3 bases and the V segment lost 4 bases, leaving 12 bases of the junction unmatched. The CDR3 region is CASSPKGTSGRIWTDTQYF. CDR3 DNA: TGTGCCAGCAGCCCCAAGGGGACTAGCGGGAGGATATGGACAGATACGCAGTATTTT.

This clone turned up a few times. The genes are TRBV4-3 and TRBJ2-5, with a possible D match to TRBD1 (6 bases). The end of the DNA is better explained by TRBJ2-7, so the J call may be wrong. Germline V gene sequence: CDR1 LGHNA, CDR2 YSLEER. The CDR3 length is 16 residues. The CDR3 here is CASSQAWGHRGDEQYF. The CDR3 region has the DNA TGCGCCAGCAGCCAAGCTTGGGGACACCGGGGCGACGAGCAGTACTTC.

This sequence joins TRBV4-2 and TRBJ2-7; 7 nucleotides line up with TRBD2. In germline, CDR1 is LGHNA, CDR2 YNFKEQ. J lost 2 bases, V lost 3 bases, and 4 bases had no gene match. This CDR3 is built from 14 residues. CDR3 amino acids: CASSQGRGAYEQYF. The CDR3 DNA sequence: TGTGCCAGCAGCCAGGGGAGGGGAGCCTACGAGCAGTACTTC.

CDR3 nucleotides: TGTGCCAGCACCCGGACTAGCGGGAGGGCCGAGCAGTACTTC. It encodes CASTRTSGRAEQYF. V gene TRBV6-6 combines with J gene TRBJ2-7; 15 bases are a match to TRBD2. J lost 6 bases, V lost 7 bases, and 4 bases had no gene match. The length of the CDR3 is 14 residues. CDR1 and CDR2 from the germline V gene are MNHNY and SVGAGI (reference sequence).

The rearrangement links TRBV7-9 to TRBJ1-3, with D uncertain. The CDR3 is 17 residues long. V lost 5 bases and J lost 0, with 17 bases in between. Germline CDR1 and CDR2: SEHNR and FQNEAQ (reference sequence). The CDR3 reads CASSIPYRHPSGNTIYF. The CDR3 DNA is TGTGCCAGCAGCATACCTTACAGACACCCCTCTGGAAACACCATATATTTT.

The chain is built from TRBV11-1 and TRBJ2-3; 8 nucleotides align to TRBD2. Trimming took 4 bases from V and 1 from J; bases not matched to a gene: 10. The CDR3 sequence is 17 residues long. Germline-derived CDR1 and CDR2 are SGHAT and FQDESV (reference sequence). The DNA for the CDR3 is TGTGCCAGCAGCTCCGCGGTCGCGGGAGGTTGCACAGATACGCAGTATTTT. Its protein is CASSSAVAGGCTDTQYF.

The CDR3 region is CASSQDSGEGYTF. The CDR3 bases are TGCGCCAGCAGCCAAGACTCGGGGGAGGGCTACACCTTC. The chain recombines TRBV4-3 with TRBJ1-2, with D perhaps matching TRBD1 (5 bases). Germline loops: CDR1 LGHNA, CDR2 YSLEER. V dropped 0 bases and J dropped 8 bases, with 10 bases sitting between them. This CDR3 spans 13 amino acids.

The chain couples TRBV7-2 to TRBJ1-5; no clear D gene. In germline, CDR1 is SGHTA, CDR2 FQGNSA. V shed 5 bases and J shed 9 bases, with 20 bases lying between them. CDR3 length: 15 residues. The CDR3 nucleotides are TGTGCCAGCAGCCCCACCCCGGCAGGTCGATCGCCCCAGCATTTT. Translation gives CASSPTPAGRSPQHF.

The genes are TRBV9 and TRBJ2-1; weak D call: TRBD2 (6 bases). The CDR3 runs 16 residues. Between the trimmed V and J ends, which lost 0 bases and 2 bases, there was a span of 12 bases. The V gene's germline CDR1 is SGDLS and CDR2 YYNGEE. The CDR3 loop is CASSVVGGTAYNEQFF. CDR3 sequence (DNA): TGTGCCAGCAGCGTAGTGGGCGGGACCGCCTACAATGAGCAGTTCTTC.

The CDR3 region is CATSRDPSQVRTDTQYF. DNA for the CDR3: TGTGCCACCAGCAGAGATCCTTCGCAGGTTCGCACAGATACGCAGTATTTT. The chain uses TRBV15 and TRBJ2-3; D not resolved. Trimming removed 0 bases at V and 1 base at J, with 14 bases between. The CDR3 sequence is 17 residues long. The germline V gene has CDR1 LNHNV and CDR2 YYDKDF (reference sequence).

The V and J genes are TRBV27 and TRBJ2-1, with 9 positions matching TRBD2. The trim removed 5 bases at V and 2 bases at J, leaving 7 bases unmatched. CDR1 MNHEY and CDR2 SMNVEV come from the germline V gene (reference sequence). The CDR3 length is 16 residues. This CDR3 is CASSILAGRPYNEQFF. CDR3 DNA sequence: TGTGCCAGCAGTATCCTAGCGGGACGACCCTACAATGAGCAGTTCTTC.

This clone occurred a few times. V usage is TRBV5-6 and J usage is TRBJ2-2, with 10 bases fitting TRBD2. CDR1 SGHDT and CDR2 YYEEEE come from the germline V gene. The CDR3 totals 15 residues. The V segment lost 3 bases and the J segment 1 base; nucleotides outside the gene matches: 0. The CDR3 DNA sequence: TGTGCCAGCAGCTGGACTAGCGGGAACACCGGGGAGCTGTTTTTT. This gives the protein CASSWTSGNTGELFF.

This rearrangement joins TRBV9 to TRBJ2-6; TRBD1 matches 7 bases. This CDR3 spans 17 amino acids. Germline lookup yields CDR1 SGDLS and CDR2 YYNGEE. Trimming at V came to 3 bases and at J to 0 bases, leaving 6 bases not matched to a gene. The chain's CDR3 is CASSDGTAISGANVLTF. The CDR3 nucleotides are TGTGCCAGCAGCGACGGGACAGCAATCTCTGGGGCCAACGTCCTGACTTTC.

The V call is TRBV4-1, the J call TRBJ1-1, with a possible D match to TRBD1 (5 bases). Trimming left V 5 bases short and J 4 bases short, with 11 bases between. The CDR3 is 13 amino acids. Germline CDR1 and CDR2: MGHRA and YSYEKL. The CDR3 region is CASSARGGTEAFF. CDR3 sequence (DNA): TGCGCCAGCAGCGCCCGGGGGGGCACTGAAGCTTTCTTT.

The gene calls are TRBV27 and TRBJ2-5; 10 bases agree with TRBD2. CDR1 and CDR2 (germline): MNHEY, SMNVEV (reference sequence). The CDR3 consists of 17 residues. J was trimmed by 6 bases and V by 5 bases; bases with no gene match: 15. The CDR3 bases are TGTGCCAGCAGTCCCAGGACTAGCGGCCCGGTTAAGCAGACCCAGTACTTC. Its translation is CASSPRTSGPVKQTQYF.

This sequence joins TRBV6-6 and TRBJ2-7, with 10 positions matching TRBD2. V was pared by 2 bases and J by 3 bases, with 7 bases of the junction left unmatched. The CDR3 has 16 amino acids. Per germline, CDR1 MNHNY and CDR2 SVGAGI (reference sequence). CDR3 bases: TGTGCCAGCAGTTACCAGAAGCGGGAGGGCCACTACGAGCAGTACTTC. Translation gives CASSYQKREGHYEQYF.

This clone was detected a few times. The chain combines TRBV19 with TRBJ2-1; TRBD1 is a possible D gene (6 bases). Trimming stripped 9 bases from V and 8 bases from J, with 17 bases between. This CDR3 contains 13 residues. Per the germline V gene, CDR1 is LNHDA and CDR2 is SQIVND (reference sequence). The CDR3 coding sequence is TGTGCCAGCTCGGGACAAGCAGTCGATGAGCAGTTCTTC. This translates into CASSGQAVDEQFF.

This clone has a handful of counts. The chain is built from TRBV5-1 and TRBJ1-3; 7 bases align to TRBD1. Trimming took 5 bases from V and 2 from J; bases not matched to a gene: 4. CDR3 length: 14 residues. Germline V gives CDR1 SGHRS, CDR2 YFSETQ. As DNA, the CDR3 is TGCGCCAGCAGACAAGACAGGGCTGGAAACACCATATATTTT. Its translation is CASRQDRAGNTIYF.